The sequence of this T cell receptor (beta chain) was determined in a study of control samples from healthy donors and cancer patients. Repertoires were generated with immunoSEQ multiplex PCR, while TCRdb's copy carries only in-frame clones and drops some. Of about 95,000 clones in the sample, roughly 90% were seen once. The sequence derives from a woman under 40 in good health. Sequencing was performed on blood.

The CDR3 nucleotides are TGTGCCAGCAGCGAGACTGAGGCCTACAATGAGCAGTTCTTC. Amino acids: CASSETEAYNEQFF. This chain joins TRBV9 and TRBJ2-1; no clear D. V lost 3 bases and J lost 2, with 9 bases in between. CDR1 and CDR2 from the germline V gene are SGDLS and YYNGEE. The CDR3 loop spans 14 amino acids.